These T cell receptor beta chains were read from a single sample in a study of Tregs in tolerant kidney transplant recipients. TCRdb's copy holds only in-frame clones and misses some; the assay was immunoSEQ multiplex PCR. Here the sample spans some 60,000 clones, around 83% being singletons. Sequencing was carried out using CD4+ T cells from blood. The receptors here all came from a human donor in good health. Each CDR3 is given with its conserved first and last residue. The D gene is left open where the match is weak. Clone size is stated in some rows and not others, as once, few, many or a class when expanded.

CDR3nt: TGTGCCAGTTCAACAGGGGTTGGCTATGGCTACACCTTC; CDR3aa: CASSTGVGYGYTF; d_gene: TRBD1; v_gene: TRBV19; abundance: -; j_gene: TRBJ1-2
CDR3nt: TGTGCCTGGAGGGGACGGTCCTACGAGCAGTACTTC; CDR3aa: CAWRGRSYEQYF; d_gene: -; v_gene: TRBV30; abundance: -; j_gene: TRBJ2-7
CDR3nt: TGCGCCAGCAGCTCGATTCTGACAGGGGCCTTTGGAAACACCATATATTTT; CDR3aa: CASSSILTGAFGNTIYF; d_gene: TRBD1; v_gene: TRBV5-1; abundance: once; j_gene: TRBJ1-3
CDR3nt: TGTGCCAGCAGCTTCTTCCAAGGACTAGCGGGAGGAAAAGAGACCCAGTACTTC; CDR3aa: CASSFFQGLAGGKETQYF; d_gene: TRBD2; v_gene: TRBV11-2; abundance: -; j_gene: TRBJ2-5
CDR3nt: TGTGCCAGCAGCTTAATGTGGGAGACCTCCTACAATGAGCAGTTCTTC; CDR3aa: CASSLMWETSYNEQFF; d_gene: -; v_gene: TRBV13; abundance: -; j_gene: TRBJ2-1
CDR3nt: TGTGCCAGCAGCGTAGGCGCAGAGTCCTACGAGCAGTACTTC; CDR3aa: CASSVGAESYEQYF; d_gene: -; v_gene: TRBV9; abundance: -; j_gene: TRBJ2-7
CDR3nt: TGTGCCAGCAGATCCGGGGAAAAGGGAACTAATGAAAAACTGTTTTTT; CDR3aa: CASRSGEKGTNEKLFF; d_gene: -; v_gene: TRBV4-2; abundance: -; j_gene: TRBJ1-4
CDR3nt: TGTGCCAGCAGCTACACCTACGAGCAGTACTTC; CDR3aa: CASSYTYEQYF; d_gene: -; v_gene: TRBV11-3; abundance: few; j_gene: TRBJ2-7
CDR3nt: TGTGCCAGTATCGCCCGGGGAAAAAATGAAAAACTGTTTTTT; CDR3aa: CASIARGKNEKLFF; d_gene: -; v_gene: TRBV19; abundance: -; j_gene: TRBJ1-4
CDR3nt: TGTGCCAGCAGCTCCGCCGGGACAATCACTGAAGCTTTCTTT; CDR3aa: CASSSAGTITEAFF; d_gene: -; v_gene: TRBV5-6; abundance: -; j_gene: TRBJ1-1
CDR3nt: TGTGCCAGTAGTACCTCCCCGGGACTAGCGGGGCGGATAGCCAAAAACATTCAGTACTTC; CDR3aa: CASSTSPGLAGRIAKNIQYF; d_gene: TRBD2; v_gene: TRBV19; abundance: -; j_gene: TRBJ2-4
CDR3nt: TGTGCCAGCAGTGACCTAGCCTGTGCAGATACGCAGTATTTT; CDR3aa: CASSDLACADTQYF; d_gene: -; v_gene: TRBV6-4; abundance: few; j_gene: TRBJ2-3
CDR3nt: TGCAGTGCCCAGCCGGTGGATACGCAGTATTTT; CDR3aa: CSAQPVDTQYF; d_gene: -; v_gene: TRBV20-1; abundance: -; j_gene: TRBJ2-3
CDR3nt: TGTGCCAGCTCACCTCAGGGGGGAAGCTCTGGGGCCAACGTCCTGACTTTC; CDR3aa: CASSPQGGSSGANVLTF; d_gene: -; v_gene: TRBV18; abundance: -; j_gene: TRBJ2-6
CDR3nt: TGTGCCAGCAGCCAAGAATCGAGCACGAACACCGGGGAGCTGTTTTTT; CDR3aa: CASSQESSTNTGELFF; d_gene: -; v_gene: TRBV4-2; abundance: -; j_gene: TRBJ2-2
CDR3nt: TGCGCCAGCAGCTTGTACCTTGACAGGGGGGGAACTAATGAAAAACTGTTTTTT; CDR3aa: CASSLYLDRGGTNEKLFF; d_gene: TRBD1; v_gene: TRBV5-1; abundance: -; j_gene: TRBJ1-4
CDR3nt: TGTGCCATCAGCGACGGAAGGGGTGTCGGCAATCAGCCCCAGCATTTT; CDR3aa: CAISDGRGVGNQPQHF; d_gene: -; v_gene: TRBV10-3; abundance: -; j_gene: TRBJ1-5
CDR3nt: TGTGCCAGCAGCCTAGCGGGGAGCACAGATACGCAGTATTTT; CDR3aa: CASSLAGSTDTQYF; d_gene: TRBD2; v_gene: TRBV5-4; abundance: -; j_gene: TRBJ2-3
CDR3nt: TGTGCCAGCACAACCGGGACGACCCAAGAGACCCAGTACTTC; CDR3aa: CASTTGTTQETQYF; d_gene: -; v_gene: TRBV6-1; abundance: -; j_gene: TRBJ2-5
CDR3nt: TGTGCCAGCAGCTTAGTTACGAACACTGAAGCTTTCTTT; CDR3aa: CASSLVTNTEAFF; d_gene: -; v_gene: TRBV11-2; abundance: few; j_gene: TRBJ1-1
CDR3nt: TGCGCCAGCAGCTTGGGATCGACAACCTACGAGCAGTACTTC; CDR3aa: CASSLGSTTYEQYF; d_gene: -; v_gene: TRBV5-1; abundance: -; j_gene: TRBJ2-7
CDR3nt: TGTGCCAGCAGAAACCCAGCGAGGAACTACGAGCAGTACTTC; CDR3aa: CASRNPARNYEQYF; d_gene: -; v_gene: TRBV6-1; abundance: -; j_gene: TRBJ2-7
CDR3nt: TGTGCCAGCAAGCGAGGGAGTAACGACGAGCAGTACTTC; CDR3aa: CASKRGSNDEQYF; d_gene: -; v_gene: TRBV6-6; abundance: -; j_gene: TRBJ2-7
CDR3nt: TGCGCCAGCAGCCAAGTAGCTGGTACGTACAATGAGCAGTTCTTC; CDR3aa: CASSQVAGTYNEQFF; d_gene: -; v_gene: TRBV4-1; abundance: -; j_gene: TRBJ2-1
CDR3nt: TGTGCCAGCAGCCGGACAGCAAACACGAAACAGTACTTC; CDR3aa: CASSRTANTKQYF; d_gene: -; v_gene: TRBV2; abundance: -; j_gene: TRBJ2-5
CDR3nt: TGTGCCAGCAGTAGGATTAACAGGGGGCTGAAGAACACTGAAGCTTTCTTT; CDR3aa: CASSRINRGLKNTEAFF; d_gene: TRBD1; v_gene: TRBV28; abundance: -; j_gene: TRBJ1-1
CDR3nt: TGTGCCAGCAGCTTAAAGGGCCGGGTGTCCGTAGAGACCCAGTACTTC; CDR3aa: CASSLKGRVSVETQYF; d_gene: -; v_gene: TRBV7-3; abundance: once; j_gene: TRBJ2-5
CDR3nt: TGTGCCAGAACCTCGGAGGCGAACACCGGGGAGCTGTTTTTT; CDR3aa: CARTSEANTGELFF; d_gene: -; v_gene: TRBV7-9; abundance: -; j_gene: TRBJ2-2
CDR3nt: TGTGCCAGCAGAAGGACGACAGGCAATGAGCAGTTCTTC; CDR3aa: CASRRTTGNEQFF; d_gene: -; v_gene: TRBV6-5; abundance: -; j_gene: TRBJ2-1
CDR3nt: TGTGCCAGCAGCGTGGGACTAGCGGGAGAAAATGAGCAGTTCTTC; CDR3aa: CASSVGLAGENEQFF; d_gene: TRBD2; v_gene: TRBV5-4; abundance: -; j_gene: TRBJ2-1
CDR3nt: TGTGCCAGCAGCTTAGGGATGGGCAATGAGCAGTTCTTC; CDR3aa: CASSLGMGNEQFF; d_gene: -; v_gene: TRBV7-3; abundance: -; j_gene: TRBJ2-1
CDR3nt: TGCAGCGTTGATGTGGGGAACACTGAAGCTTTCTTT; CDR3aa: CSVDVGNTEAFF; d_gene: -; v_gene: TRBV29-1; abundance: -; j_gene: TRBJ1-1
CDR3nt: TGTGCCAGCTCACCCGGGACAGGAGGGGGTTACGAGCAGTACTTC; CDR3aa: CASSPGTGGGYEQYF; d_gene: TRBD1; v_gene: TRBV18; abundance: -; j_gene: TRBJ2-7
CDR3nt: TGTGCCAGCAGCCGTACCGGAGGGGAGACCCAGTACTTC; CDR3aa: CASSRTGGETQYF; d_gene: -; v_gene: TRBV5-4; abundance: -; j_gene: TRBJ2-5
CDR3nt: TGTGCCAGCAGTGATAGGCCAGGCTATGGCTACACCTTC; CDR3aa: CASSDRPGYGYTF; d_gene: -; v_gene: TRBV2; abundance: -; j_gene: TRBJ1-2
CDR3nt: TGTGCCAGCAGCTTAAGGCGGACAGGGGGCACTGAAGCTTTCTTT; CDR3aa: CASSLRRTGGTEAFF; d_gene: TRBD1; v_gene: TRBV7-2; abundance: -; j_gene: TRBJ1-1
CDR3nt: TGCGCCAGCAGCTTGGTAATGGGCTCCCGCTCTGGAAACACCATATATTTT; CDR3aa: CASSLVMGSRSGNTIYF; d_gene: -; v_gene: TRBV5-1; abundance: -; j_gene: TRBJ1-3
CDR3nt: TGTGCCAGCAGTGGGGAGGTGGGACCGCCCCAGCATTTT; CDR3aa: CASSGEVGPPQHF; d_gene: -; v_gene: TRBV25-1; abundance: -; j_gene: TRBJ1-5
CDR3nt: TGCAGCGCTACACTACCTACTGGGGTACAATACAATGAGCAGTTCTTC; CDR3aa: CSATLPTGVQYNEQFF; d_gene: -; v_gene: TRBV29-1; abundance: -; j_gene: TRBJ2-1
CDR3nt: TGTGCCAGTGGCTCAGGGTTGGGCACAGATACGCAGTATTTT; CDR3aa: CASGSGLGTDTQYF; d_gene: -; v_gene: TRBV19; abundance: -; j_gene: TRBJ2-3
CDR3nt: TGTGCCAGCAAGGGTCCGACAGGGGGGCCCTACGAGCAGTACTTC; CDR3aa: CASKGPTGGPYEQYF; d_gene: TRBD1; v_gene: TRBV6-1; abundance: -; j_gene: TRBJ2-7
CDR3nt: TGTGCCAGCAGTGGGCAGGCAGGAGAAAAACTGTTTTTT; CDR3aa: CASSGQAGEKLFF; d_gene: -; v_gene: TRBV7-9; abundance: -; j_gene: TRBJ1-4
CDR3nt: TGTGCCAGCAGCTTAGAACAGGATATTCGCTACACCTTC; CDR3aa: CASSLEQDIRYTF; d_gene: -; v_gene: TRBV7-8; abundance: -; j_gene: TRBJ1-2
CDR3nt: TGTGCCAGCAGTCCACTCAGCCAACTCAAGACCCAGTACTTC; CDR3aa: CASSPLSQLKTQYF; d_gene: -; v_gene: TRBV5-6; abundance: -; j_gene: TRBJ2-5
CDR3nt: TGTGCCAGCAGTTCAATCCGGGATTTGAGCAATCAGCCCCAGCATTTT; CDR3aa: CASSSIRDLSNQPQHF; d_gene: -; v_gene: TRBV9; abundance: -; j_gene: TRBJ1-5
CDR3nt: TGTGCCAGCACCAGCGGGAGGGCCTACGAGCAGTACTTC; CDR3aa: CASTSGRAYEQYF; d_gene: TRBD2; v_gene: TRBV2; abundance: -; j_gene: TRBJ2-7
CDR3nt: TGCGCCAGCAGCTTGGGACTAGGGCCGGGAGAGACCCAGTACTTC; CDR3aa: CASSLGLGPGETQYF; d_gene: -; v_gene: TRBV5-1; abundance: few; j_gene: TRBJ2-5
CDR3nt: TGTGCCAGCAGCTCCTCGGGGACTGCCACAGATACGCAGTATTTT; CDR3aa: CASSSSGTATDTQYF; d_gene: -; v_gene: TRBV7-3; abundance: -; j_gene: TRBJ2-3
CDR3nt: TGTGCCTGGAGTTTTAATACAGGGGGCGTAGGCTATGGCTACACCTTC; CDR3aa: CAWSFNTGGVGYGYTF; d_gene: TRBD1; v_gene: TRBV30; abundance: -; j_gene: TRBJ1-2
CDR3nt: TGCGCCAGCAGCCAAGGGGGAGGGACTAGCGGGCCTCGCAGGGATACGCAGTATTTT; CDR3aa: CASSQGGGTSGPRRDTQYF; d_gene: TRBD2; v_gene: TRBV4-3; abundance: few; j_gene: TRBJ2-3
CDR3nt: TGTGCCACCTCACTAGGAAGGAGAACCGGGGAGCTGTTTTTT; CDR3aa: CATSLGRRTGELFF; d_gene: -; v_gene: TRBV5-4; abundance: -; j_gene: TRBJ2-2
CDR3nt: TGTGCCAGCAGCCAAGTAGACAGAGTGAAGTACTTC; CDR3aa: CASSQVDRVKYF; d_gene: -; v_gene: TRBV14; abundance: -; j_gene: TRBJ2-7
CDR3nt: TGTGCCAGTAGCGGGTTGAGGGTGACTGAAGCTTTCTTT; CDR3aa: CASSGLRVTEAFF; d_gene: -; v_gene: TRBV19; abundance: -; j_gene: TRBJ1-1
CDR3nt: TGTGCCAGTAGTATGAAGAAGGGCAGCTACAATCAGCCCCAGCATTTT; CDR3aa: CASSMKKGSYNQPQHF; d_gene: -; v_gene: TRBV19; abundance: -; j_gene: TRBJ1-5
CDR3nt: TGTGCCAGCAGTTTTCGAGGACCGCAATATGGCTACACCTTC; CDR3aa: CASSFRGPQYGYTF; d_gene: -; v_gene: TRBV28; abundance: -; j_gene: TRBJ1-2
CDR3nt: TGTGCCAGCAGCAAAGATCATAAATGGGCCCTCCAAATGGGTCAGCCCCAGCATTTT; CDR3aa: CASSKDHKWALQMGQPQHF; d_gene: -; v_gene: TRBV21-1; abundance: -; j_gene: TRBJ1-5
CDR3nt: TGTGCCAGCAGTAGACTCAATCAGCCCCAGCATTTT; CDR3aa: CASSRLNQPQHF; d_gene: -; v_gene: TRBV5-6; abundance: -; j_gene: TRBJ1-5